This T cell receptor (beta chain) was profiled in a study of blood T cell repertoires in COVID-19. The overall study: Samples representing acute and convalescent COVID-19 were sourced from the United States, Italy and Spain. Sources were T cells, B-cell-depleted T cells, or PBMCs; the material itself was cDNA or gDNA.

Per the original methods: Reference gene primer amplification yielded estimated nucleated cell counts. TCRdb keeps only in-frame clones here, not all; method: immunoSEQ multiplex PCR. V and J calls and clone size are given by that table; D and trimming were obtained from the DNA. Of 150,000 or so clones listed, 84% are singletons. The CDR3 sequence is 16 residues long. From germline, CDR1 is SGHRS and CDR2 YFSETQ. V lost 0 bases, J lost 0 bases, and 11 bases lay in between. Sequenced material: peripheral blood. This chain connects TRBV5-1 to TRBJ2-3; no clear D gene. The receptor's source is a man aged 18 to 35 with active or convalescent COVID-19. The CDR3 DNA reads TGCGCCAGCAGCTTGGGTGCTATAACTAGCACAGATACGCAGTATTTT. It encodes CASSLGAITSTDTQYF.